One T cell receptor (beta chain) is described in this entry. Germline V gives CDR1 MNHNS, CDR2 SASEGT. The CDR3 covers 14 residues. The ends were cut back, 0 bases at V and 2 bases at J, with 7 bases in the middle. The data were obtained in a study of blood T cell repertoires in COVID-19. In the original processing: Estimation of nucleated cell counts relied on the amplification of reference gene primers. Clones were read by immunoSEQ multiplex PCR, and TCRdb kept only the in-frame ones, dropping some. D and trimming were read from the DNA, whereas the V and J calls and clone size are those reported in that table. The sample lists about 140,000 clones; roughly 84% were seen once.

This sequence was found in a human donor in a cohort sampled during active COVID-19. The chain uses TRBV6-1 and TRBJ1-1; D is possibly TRBD1 (5 bases). The source material was peripheral blood. The CDR3, as DNA: TGTGCCAGCAGTGAAGCTTGGGGCAACACTGAAGCTTTCTTT. This encodes CASSEAWGNTEAFF.